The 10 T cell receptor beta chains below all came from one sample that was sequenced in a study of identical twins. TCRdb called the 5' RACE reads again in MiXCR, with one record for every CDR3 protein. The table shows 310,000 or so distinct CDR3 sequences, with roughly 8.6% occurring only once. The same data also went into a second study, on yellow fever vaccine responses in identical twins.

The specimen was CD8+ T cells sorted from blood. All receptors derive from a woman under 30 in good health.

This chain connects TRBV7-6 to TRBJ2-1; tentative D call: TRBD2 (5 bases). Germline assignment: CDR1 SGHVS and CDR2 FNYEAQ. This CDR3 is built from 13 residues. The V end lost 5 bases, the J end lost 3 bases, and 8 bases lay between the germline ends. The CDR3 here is CASSEGHYNEQFF. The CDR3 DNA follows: TGTGCCAGCAGCGAGGGTCACTACAATGAGCAGTTCTTC.

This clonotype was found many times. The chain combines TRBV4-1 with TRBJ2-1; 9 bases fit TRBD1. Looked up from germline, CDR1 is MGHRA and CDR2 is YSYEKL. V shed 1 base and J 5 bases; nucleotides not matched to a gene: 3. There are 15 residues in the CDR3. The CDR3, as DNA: TGCGCCAGCAGCCAAGGACAGGGGGGGCACAATGAGCAGTTCTTC. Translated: CASSQGQGGHNEQFF.

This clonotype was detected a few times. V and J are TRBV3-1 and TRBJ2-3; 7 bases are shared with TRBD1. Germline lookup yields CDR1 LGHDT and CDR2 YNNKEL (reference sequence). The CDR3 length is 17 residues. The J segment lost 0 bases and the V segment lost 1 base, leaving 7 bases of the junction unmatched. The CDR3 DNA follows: TGTGCCAGCAGCCAAGCCGGGACAGTTTTTAGCACAGATACGCAGTATTTT. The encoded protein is CASSQAGTVFSTDTQYF.

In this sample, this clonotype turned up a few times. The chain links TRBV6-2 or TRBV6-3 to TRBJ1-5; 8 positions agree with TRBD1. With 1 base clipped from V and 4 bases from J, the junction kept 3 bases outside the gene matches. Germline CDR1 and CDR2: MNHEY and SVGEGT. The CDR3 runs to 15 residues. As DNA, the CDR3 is TGTGCCAGCAGTTACTACCGGACAGGGAATCAGCCCCAGCATTTT. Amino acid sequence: CASSYYRTGNQPQHF.

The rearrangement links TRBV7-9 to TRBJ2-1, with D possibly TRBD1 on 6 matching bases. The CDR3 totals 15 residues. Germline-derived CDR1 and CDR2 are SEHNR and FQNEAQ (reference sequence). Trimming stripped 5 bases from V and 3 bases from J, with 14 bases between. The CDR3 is CASSQKVGGYNEQFF. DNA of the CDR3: TGTGCCAGCAGCCAGAAGGTAGGGGGCTACAATGAGCAGTTCTTC.

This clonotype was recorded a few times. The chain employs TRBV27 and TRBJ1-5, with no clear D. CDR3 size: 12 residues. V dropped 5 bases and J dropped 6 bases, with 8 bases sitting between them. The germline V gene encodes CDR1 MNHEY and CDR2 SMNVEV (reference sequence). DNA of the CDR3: TGTGCCAGCAGTCCGGCCGGTCAGCCCCAGCATTTT. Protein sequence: CASSPAGQPQHF.

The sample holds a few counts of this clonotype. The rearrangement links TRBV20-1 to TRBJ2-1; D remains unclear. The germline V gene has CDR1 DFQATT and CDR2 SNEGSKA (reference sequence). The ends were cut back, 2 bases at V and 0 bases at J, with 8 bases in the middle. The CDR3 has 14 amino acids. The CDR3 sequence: CSARYRNSYNEQFF. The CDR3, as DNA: TGCAGTGCTAGATATAGAAACTCCTACAATGAGCAGTTCTTC.

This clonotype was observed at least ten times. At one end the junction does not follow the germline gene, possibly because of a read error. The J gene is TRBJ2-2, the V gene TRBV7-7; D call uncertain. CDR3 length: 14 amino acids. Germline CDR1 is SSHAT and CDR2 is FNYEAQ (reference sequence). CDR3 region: CASSSLLSPGELFF. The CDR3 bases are TGTGCTAGCAGCTCTCTGTTGTCGCCCGGGGAGCTGTTTTTT.

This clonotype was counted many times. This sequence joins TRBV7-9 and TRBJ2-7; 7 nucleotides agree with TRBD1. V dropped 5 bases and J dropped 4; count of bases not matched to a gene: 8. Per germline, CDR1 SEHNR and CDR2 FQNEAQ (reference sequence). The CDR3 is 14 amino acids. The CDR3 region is CASSAPGQLYEQYF. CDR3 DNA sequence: TGTGCCAGCAGCGCACCGGGACAGCTATACGAGCAGTACTTC.

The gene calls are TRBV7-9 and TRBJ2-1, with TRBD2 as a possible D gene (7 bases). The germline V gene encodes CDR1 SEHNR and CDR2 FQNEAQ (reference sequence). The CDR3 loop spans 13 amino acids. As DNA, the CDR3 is TGTGCGGCTGAGGGGGGGAGATACAATGAGCAGTTCTTC. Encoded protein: CAAEGGRYNEQFF.